The 25 T cell receptor beta chains below come from one sample, sequenced in a study of T cell changes during pregnancy in multiple sclerosis. TCRdb's table, derived via immunoSEQ multiplex PCR, lists solely in-frame clones and lacks some. This table holds tens of thousands of clones, over 80% found once. Here the sequenced sample was peripheral blood, taken in the first trimester of pregnancy. All receptors come from a female donor with multiple sclerosis, enrolled in a pregnancy study.

The chain has TRBV19 and TRBJ1-5, with 11 bases matching TRBD1. Germline V lookup: CDR1 LNHDA, CDR2 SQIVND (reference sequence). Trimming took 3 bases from V and 2 from J; bases not matched to a gene: 9. The CDR3 loop spans 18 amino acids. The CDR3 DNA is TGTGCCAGTAGTATTCTCGGGACAGGGGGATACGGCAATCAGCCCCAGCATTTT. Its protein product is CASSILGTGGYGNQPQHF.

The sample holds one count of this clone. The rearrangement joins TRBV12-5 to TRBJ2-1; no clear D. Germline V gene lookup returns CDR1 LGHNT and CDR2 FRNRAP. CDR3 length: 11 amino acids. Trimming removed 6 bases at V and 7 bases at J, with 7 bases between. CDR3 protein: CASGSGNEQFF. The CDR3 DNA reads TGTGCTAGTGGCAGTGGTAATGAGCAGTTCTTC.

V is TRBV11-2 and J is TRBJ2-7; 7 positions match TRBD2. Unmatched junction bases numbered 5, after V lost 5 bases and J lost 4 bases. Germline V lookup: CDR1 SGHAT, CDR2 FQNNGV. The CDR3 totals 13 residues. The CDR3 region is CASSPGLQYEQYF. The CDR3 DNA reads as TGTGCCAGCAGCCCGGGACTACAATACGAGCAGTACTTC.

V is TRBV9 and J is TRBJ2-5; 11 bases are a match to TRBD2. The germline V gene encodes CDR1 SGDLS and CDR2 YYNGEE. The junction had 6 bases not matched to a gene; V was cut back by 4 bases and J by 4 bases. The CDR3 loop spans 15 amino acids. The CDR3 loop reads CASSIIAGGVETQYF. The CDR3 coding sequence is TGTGCCAGCAGCATTATAGCGGGAGGGGTAGAGACCCAGTACTTC.

The V and J genes are TRBV5-4 and TRBJ1-4, with TRBD1 identical over 9 bases. Germline CDR1 SGHNT, CDR2 YYREEE (reference sequence). This CDR3 comprises 14 residues. With V trimmed by 2 bases and J by 8 bases, 4 bases remained unmatched. CDR3 region: CASSFGTGKEKLFF. The CDR3 bases are TGTGCCAGCAGCTTTGGGACAGGGAAGGAAAAACTGTTTTTT. The full variable domain, rest sourced from reference TRBV5-4 and TRBJ1-4, is ETGVTQSPTHLIKTRGQQVTLRCSSQSGHNTVSWYQQALGQGPQFIFQYYREEENGRGNFPPRFSGLQFPNYSSELNVNALELDDSALYLCASSFGTGKEKLFFGSGTQLSVL.

In this sample, this clone turned up once. The chain has TRBV5-1 and TRBJ1-2; 10 positions match TRBD1. The V gene end was trimmed by 4 bases and the J gene end by 7 bases; junction bases not matched to a gene: 7. This CDR3 contains 14 residues. Germline V gene lookup returns CDR1 SGHRS and CDR2 YFSETQ. The CDR3 bases are TGCGCCAGCAGCCCCGGGGACAGGGGTATTGGCTACACCTTC. It encodes CASSPGDRGIGYTF.

J is TRBJ2-7 and V is TRBV7-2, with 14 bases fitting TRBD2. Per the germline V gene, CDR1 is SGHTA and CDR2 is FQGNSA. J was trimmed by 2 bases and V by 1 base; bases with no gene match: 7. This CDR3 is built from 18 residues. The CDR3 DNA is TGTGCCAGCAGCTTAGGACGCCGACTAGCGGGAGGGGCCTACGAGCAGTACTTC. It specifies CASSLGRRLAGGAYEQYF.

The V call is TRBV9, the J call TRBJ2-6; 12 positions agree with TRBD1. V dropped 2 bases and J dropped 3; count of bases not matched to a gene: 6. The germline V gene encodes CDR1 SGDLS and CDR2 YYNGEE. The CDR3 is 18 amino acids. The CDR3 here is CASSVPGQGAYGANVLTF. Written as DNA, the CDR3 is TGTGCCAGCAGCGTGCCGGGACAGGGGGCTTATGGGGCCAACGTCCTGACTTTC.

The rearrangement joins TRBV19 to TRBJ2-3; TRBD2 agrees at 9 bases. Trimming at V came to 7 bases and at J to 5 bases, leaving 4 bases not matched to a gene. CDR1 LNHDA and CDR2 SQIVND come from the germline V gene (reference sequence). The CDR3 totals 13 residues. CDR3 region: CASKTSGVDTQYF. As DNA, the CDR3 is TGTGCCAGTAAGACTAGCGGAGTAGATACGCAGTATTTT.

The chain combines TRBV5-4 with TRBJ2-7; 11 nucleotides match TRBD2. CDR3 length: 16 amino acids. Germline lookup yields CDR1 SGHNT and CDR2 YYREEE (reference sequence). V was pared by 7 bases and J by 3 bases, with 12 bases of the junction left unmatched. The CDR3 bases are TGTGCCAGCTCCTCGGGCGCAGGGACTAGCGGCTACGAGCAGTACTTC. This gives the protein CASSSGAGTSGYEQYF.

The V call is TRBV27, the J call TRBJ2-4; D gene unclear. V shed 9 bases and J shed 0 bases, with 12 bases lying between them. Germline CDR1 and CDR2: MNHEY and SMNVEV (reference sequence). The CDR3 covers 14 residues. CDR3 sequence reads: CASSGLLAKNIQYF. CDR3 bases: TGTGCCAGTTCTGGGCTACTAGCCAAAAACATTCAGTACTTC.

J is TRBJ2-7 and V is TRBV11-2, with 9 bases that match TRBD2. The CDR3 loop spans 14 amino acids. V trimming: 3 bases; J trimming: 5 bases; junction bases outside the gene matches: 5. Germline V gene lookup returns CDR1 SGHAT and CDR2 FQNNGV. The CDR3 coding sequence is TGTGCCAGCAGCTTCAGTAGCGGGAGCAACGAGCAGTACTTC. Its protein product is CASSFSSGSNEQYF. Combining the CDR3 with reference TRBV11-2 and TRBJ2-7 gives the whole variable domain EAGVAQSPRYKIIEKRQSVAFWCNPISGHATLYWYQQILGQGPKLLIQFQNNGVVDDSQLPKDRFSAERLKGVDSTLKIQPAKLEDSAVYLCASSFSSGSNEQYFGPGTRLTVT.

V gene TRBV28 combines with J gene TRBJ2-5; 11 bases line up with TRBD2. V shed 5 bases and J 5 bases; nucleotides not matched to a gene: 10. The CDR3 spans 16 residues. Per the germline V gene, CDR1 is MDHEN and CDR2 is SYDVKM. CDR3 amino acids: CASSGYSGRARETQYF. In DNA, the CDR3 is TGTGCCAGCAGTGGATATAGCGGGAGGGCCAGGGAGACCCAGTACTTC.

V usage is TRBV4-2 and J usage is TRBJ2-1, with 8 bases identical to TRBD2. Germline loops: CDR1 LGHNA, CDR2 YNFKEQ. This CDR3 is built from 15 residues. Trimming at V came to 6 bases and at J to 9 bases, leaving 13 bases not matched to a gene. In DNA, the CDR3 is TGTGCCAGCAGAACTAGTTATCGGGAGGGGATTGAGCAGTTCTTC. Amino acid sequence: CASRTSYREGIEQFF.

The rearrangement joins TRBV19 to TRBJ2-1; 9 bases are a match to TRBD2. The CDR3 totals 16 residues. CDR1 and CDR2 from the germline V gene are LNHDA and SQIVND (reference sequence). J gave up 3 bases and V 4 bases, and 7 bases lay outside the gene matches. The CDR3 nucleotides read TGTGCCAGTAGTACAATTGCTAGCGGGAACTACAATGAGCAGTTCTTC. This gives the protein CASSTIASGNYNEQFF.

This sequence joins TRBV7-2 and TRBJ1-5; tentative D call: TRBD1 (5 bases). The CDR3 spans 15 residues. Deletions cut 1 base from V and 6 bases from J, with 13 bases between. Germline CDR1 SGHTA, CDR2 FQGNSA. DNA of the CDR3: TGTGCCAGCAGCTTAGTTAAAGGGGTCCGTCAGCCCCAGCATTTT. It specifies CASSLVKGVRQPQHF.

This rearrangement joins TRBV5-8 to TRBJ2-3; the match to TRBD1 covers 9 bases. The germline V gene has CDR1 SGHTS and CDR2 YDEGEE. The CDR3 contains 17 residues. V was pared by 4 bases and J by 6 bases, with 15 bases of the junction left unmatched. This chain's CDR3 is CASSAPGTGSGTDTQYF. CDR3 bases: TGTGCCAGCAGCGCTCCCGGGACAGGGAGCGGTACGGATACGCAGTATTTT.

V gene TRBV28 combines with J gene TRBJ1-1, with D unclear. The CDR3 extends over 13 amino acids. The germline CDR1 and CDR2 sequences are MDHEN and SYDVKM. The germline V and J ends were trimmed by 4 bases and 4 bases, with 10 bases remaining between them. The CDR3 DNA reads TGTGCCAGCAGTTCGCTGGGGAGCACTGAAGCTTTCTTT. This translates into CASSSLGSTEAFF.

The chain uses TRBV7-2 and TRBJ2-7; the match to TRBD2 covers 10 bases. CDR1 is SGHTA, CDR2 FQGNSA, per germline. Trimming cost V 3 bases and J 7 bases; bases outside gene matches: 6. The CDR3 covers 14 residues. DNA of the CDR3: TGTGCCAGCAGCTTCACTAGCGGGACTGGAGAGCAGTACTTC. This translates into CASSFTSGTGEQYF. The full variable domain, in which reference TRBV7-2 and TRBJ2-7 provide the parts outside the CDR3, is GAGVSQSPSNKVTEKGKDVELRCDPISGHTALYWYRQSLGQGLEFLIYFQGNSAPDKSGLPSDRFSAERTGGSVSTLTIQRTQQEDSAVYLCASSFTSGTGEQYFGPGTRLTVT.

V usage is TRBV10-3 and J usage is TRBJ1-2, with unresolved D. Germline CDR1 ENHRY, CDR2 SYGVKD. This CDR3 has 14 amino acids. The ends were cut back, 3 bases at V and 8 bases at J, with 16 bases in the middle. CDR3 amino acids: CAISEFFEGRGYTF. The CDR3 nucleotides read TGTGCCATCAGTGAATTTTTTGAAGGGAGGGGCTACACCTTC.

The chain has TRBV6-4 and TRBJ2-1, with 11 positions matching TRBD2. V was pared by 7 bases and J by 4 bases, with 9 bases of the junction left unmatched. The CDR3 runs to 16 residues. Looked up from germline, CDR1 is MRHNA and CDR2 is SNTAGT. The chain's CDR3 is CASILPGLADYNEQFF. The CDR3 nucleotides read TGTGCCAGCATTTTGCCGGGACTAGCGGATTACAATGAGCAGTTCTTC.

A few counts support this clone. The rearrangement joins TRBV6-1 to TRBJ2-1; 9 nucleotides match TRBD2. Germline lookup yields CDR1 MNHNS and CDR2 SASEGT. The V segment lost 5 bases and the J segment 5 bases; nucleotides outside the gene matches: 4. The length of the CDR3 is 14 residues. The CDR3 DNA sequence: TGTGCCAGCAGTAGCGGACTAGCGAACAATGAGCAGTTCTTC. It codes for CASSSGLANNEQFF.

The chain joins TRBV27 to TRBJ2-7; the D gene is possibly TRBD2 (5 bases). V shed 5 bases and J shed 2 bases, with 13 bases lying between them. Germline V gives CDR1 MNHEY, CDR2 SMNVEV (reference sequence). This CDR3 spans 14 amino acids. The CDR3 DNA sequence: TGTGCCAGCAGTGCGGGCCACCGGACCTACGAGCAGTACTTC. This translates into CASSAGHRTYEQYF.

This chain links TRBV6-6 with TRBJ2-1, with 7 bases matching TRBD2. Germline CDR1 MNHNY, CDR2 SVGAGI (reference sequence). CDR3 length: 16 amino acids. The V segment lost 5 bases and the J segment 7 bases; nucleotides outside the gene matches: 14. The CDR3 sequence: CASSLRTGGGSNEQFF. The CDR3, as DNA: TGTGCCAGCAGTCTTCGGACGGGGGGAGGTTCTAATGAGCAGTTCTTC.

The V and J genes are TRBV5-1 and TRBJ1-2, with D tentatively TRBD1 (6 bases). This CDR3 has 13 residues. The V end lost 2 bases, the J end lost 3 bases, and 8 bases lay between the germline ends. Germline V gives CDR1 SGHRS, CDR2 YFSETQ. The CDR3 nucleotides are TGCGCCAGCAGCTTTTCAGGGGACTATGGCTACACCTTC. Translated: CASSFSGDYGYTF.